This passage covers 3 T cell receptor beta chains from one sample sequenced in a study of siplizumab effects on memory and regulatory T cells. Produced via immunoSEQ multiplex PCR; TCRdb's table is partial and in-frame only. The table shows more than 85,000 clones, with around 92% occurring only once. Sequenced input: Tregs sorted from blood. All receptors come from a human donor in good health.

This clone was observed a few times. The V call is TRBV18, the J call TRBJ2-3, with 8 bases that match TRBD2. V shed 2 bases, J shed 6 bases, and the junction held 7 bases outside the gene matches. This CDR3 comprises 15 residues. Germline V CDR1 and CDR2: KGHSH, LQKENI. This CDR3 reads CASSPSTAGADTQYF. The CDR3 DNA sequence: TGTGCCAGCTCACCATCCACAGCGGGAGCCGATACGCAGTATTTT.

The V call is TRBV10-3, the J call TRBJ2-1; 12 bases fit TRBD2. This CDR3 contains 14 residues. Trimming took 6 bases from V and 9 from J; bases not matched to a gene: 6. Germline V lookup: CDR1 ENHRY, CDR2 SYGVKD. In DNA, the CDR3 is TGTGCCATCAGGGCACTAGCGGGAGGAGGTGAGCAGTTCTTC. Translated: CAIRALAGGGEQFF.

The CDR3 loop is CASSYSRFGGGEKLFF. The CDR3 DNA reads TGTGCCAGCAGTTACTCGAGGTTCGGTGGAGGTGAAAAACTGTTTTTT. The chain combines TRBV6-5 with TRBJ1-4; D is unresolved. The CDR3 is 16 residues long. The V gene lost 0 bases and the J gene lost 7 bases, with 15 bases spanning the gap. Germline assignment: CDR1 MNHEY and CDR2 SVGAGI.